The source of this TCR beta chain is a study of blood T cell repertoires in COVID-19. Study overall: Acute and convalescent COVID-19 specimens originated in the United States, Italy and Spain.

Sequenced by immunoSEQ multiplex PCR; TCRdb stores in-frame clones only, minus some. The sample contains about 200,000 clones, approximately 85% of which appear only once. The CDR3 is 13 residues long. Germline CDR1 is LNHNV and CDR2 is YYDKDF (reference sequence). Trimming left V 3 bases short and J 11 bases short, with 16 bases between. The sample consisted of PBMCs or T cells enriched from blood (not recorded which). The receptor was isolated from a man aged 35-49 years with acute COVID-19. The chain combines TRBV15 with TRBJ1-1, with a weak D call TRBD1 (5 bases). DNA of the CDR3: TGTGCCACCAGCAGTGTACAGGCCCAAAAGGCTTTCTTT. It specifies CATSSVQAQKAFF. Drawing the rest from reference TRBV15 and TRBJ1-1, the complete variable domain is DAMVIQNPRYQVTQFGKPVTLSCSQTLNHNVMYWYQQKSSQAPKLLFHYYDKDFNNEADTPDNFQSRRPNTSFCFLDIRSPGLGDTAMYLCATSSVQAQKAFFGQGTRLTVV.